The text below deals with one TCR beta chain. The clone's antigen remains unknown. Base quality data are lacking; no much larger clone is found one base away. Looking up the germline V gene yields CDR1 MDHEN and CDR2 SYDVKM. Measured from the cysteine to the phenylalanine, the CDR3 is 15 residues long. Only CDR3 DNA remains: 45 bases, in frame from the first base. V lost 5 bases and J lost 1 base; the stretch between them is 12 bases long. Reading the label with the study, this specimen's time point is: cells obtained before transplantation from donor or recipient. CD3+CD4+ and CD3+CD8+ populations were FACS-sorted from unstimulated pre-transplant donor and recipient cells taken from spleen or lymph nodes. The library was obtained by the immunoSEQ multiplex PCR assay. For most patients, genomic DNA was isolated with the Qiagen DNeasy Blood and Tissue Kit and sent frozen to Adaptive Biotechnologies for TCR sequencing. For most patients, genomic DNA was subjected to high-throughput TCR-beta CDR3 sequencing by Adaptive Biotechnologies. Turning to the authors' computational methods: Adaptive's ImmunoSEQ software was the source of the TCR sequencing data for 15 to 20 patients, while three other patients were processed with MiXCR and VDJtools. To correct CD4 versus CD8 sorting errors, sequences present in both subsets at a frequency ratio below 5:1 were removed. CDR3 nucleotide sequences shared between donor and recipient were removed because the origin of such sequences could not be assigned. To count as alloreactive, a clone needed at least 2-fold expansion over unstimulated cells and a minimum CFSE-low frequency of 0.002% (template counts) or 0.001% (read counts). Clones were considered mappable if detected in sequenced pre-transplant spleen, lymph node, or MLR CFSE-low populations of the donor or recipient. Cumulative frequency of alloreactive clones was calculated as a percentage of all sequences weighted by copy number. TCRdb provides this immuneACCESS table in a form limited to in-frame rearrangements. Some clones are lacking; in checked studies, under half of them reflect an unresolved V gene, and why the rest are absent is not known. That table is the source of V, J and clone size, and D and trimming were worked out from the DNA. Counted in this sample were about 35,000 clones; about 94% of them appeared once. Jointly, the top ten make up roughly a fifth of the sample.

This sample is drawn from a study of graft-versus-host responses after intestinal transplantation (dated by TCRdb to the early 2020s). Looking at the study overall: Recipients received multivisceral, liver-intestinal, or isolated intestinal transplants. All recipients received anti-thymocyte globulin induction followed by maintenance tacrolimus and steroids for two to four years. Graft-versus-host and host-versus-graft alloreactive T cell clones were tracked in the graft, circulation and bone marrow after intestinal transplantation using bulk TCR-beta CDR3 sequencing. Alloreactive clones were identified by sequencing pre-transplant mixed lymphocyte reaction products and comparing these products with unstimulated pre-transplant donor and recipient T cells. Of the 20 to 25 intestinal transplant recipients enrolled in the cohort, one of whom was a retransplant, 3 patients without pretransplant specimens were excluded. A peak of at least 4% donor T cells among recipient peripheral blood mononuclear cells was the definition used for donor T cell macrochimerism. Instead of going to the commercial service, samples from a few later patients were sequenced in-house on an Illumina MiSeq and processed with MiXCR.

Results and caveats for the whole study, not just this receptor: In the allografts of patients with donor T cell macrochimerism, GvH to HvG T cell clonal ratios were high. Early after transplant, peak levels of circulating GvH clones were associated with declines in HvG clones. The conclusions were limited by the relatively low number and heterogeneity of the intestinal transplant patients. GvH clones were detected in recipient bone marrow, and some appeared earlier in ileal mucosa or blood, consistent with an intestinal mucosal origin.

This receptor was taken from a human donor who was the organ donor for an intestinal transplant. The V and J segments used are TRBV28 and TRBJ1-3, with the D gene uncertain. The starting material was unstimulated CD8+ T cells sorted from spleen or lymph node cells, obtained before transplant. CDR3 sequence: CASSPTPYSGNTIYF. The DNA sequence is as follows: TGTGCCAGCAGTCCCACACCCTATTCTGGAAACACCATATATTTT.